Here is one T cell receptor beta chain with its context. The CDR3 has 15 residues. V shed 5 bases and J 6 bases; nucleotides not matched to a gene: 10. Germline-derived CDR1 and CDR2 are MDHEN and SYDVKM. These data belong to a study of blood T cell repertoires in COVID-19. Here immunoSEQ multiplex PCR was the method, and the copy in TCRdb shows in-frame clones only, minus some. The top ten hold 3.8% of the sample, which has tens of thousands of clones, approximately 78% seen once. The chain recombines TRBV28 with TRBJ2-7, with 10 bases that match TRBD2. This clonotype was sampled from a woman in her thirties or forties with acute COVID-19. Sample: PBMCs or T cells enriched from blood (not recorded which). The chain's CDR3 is CASSPPSGRAGEQYF. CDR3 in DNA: TGTGCCAGCAGTCCACCCAGCGGGAGGGCAGGCGAGCAGTACTTC.